This TCR beta chain originates from a study of T cell responses to AZD1222 COVID-19 vaccine. Sequencing used immunoSEQ multiplex PCR; TCRdb keeps in-frame clones, though not all of them. Of some 150,000 clones detected, 90% to 95% appear once; the ten largest clones hold 4% to 6%. Findings and limits, study-wide: Sampled repertoires all dated from after the peak T cell response. Clonal diversity may have been underestimated in mostly white British donors.

The sample holds one count of this clone. Its antigen remains unknown. The CDR3 loop spans 12 amino acids. Trimming left V 6 bases short and J 7 bases short, with 12 bases between. Germline V gene sequence: CDR1 MNHEY, CDR2 SVGAGI. The specimen comprised peripheral blood, sampled on day 0 of AZD1222 vaccination. This chain connects TRBV6-5 to TRBJ1-1, with D tentatively TRBD1 (6 bases). The source of this sequence is an adult in good health. The CDR3 here is CASRADSGEAFF. The CDR3 DNA sequence: TGTGCCAGCAGAGCGGACAGCGGTGAAGCTTTCTTT.